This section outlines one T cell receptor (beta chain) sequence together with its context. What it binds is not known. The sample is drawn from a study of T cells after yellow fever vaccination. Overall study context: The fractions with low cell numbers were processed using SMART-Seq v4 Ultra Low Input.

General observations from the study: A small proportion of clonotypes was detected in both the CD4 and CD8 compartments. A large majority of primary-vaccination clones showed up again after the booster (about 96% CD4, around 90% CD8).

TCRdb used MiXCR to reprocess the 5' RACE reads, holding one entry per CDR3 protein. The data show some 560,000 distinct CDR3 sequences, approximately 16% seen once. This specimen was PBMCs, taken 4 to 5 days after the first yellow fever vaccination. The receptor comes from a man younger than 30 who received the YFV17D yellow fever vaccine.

The CDR3 sequence is CASSYRSDREFYEQYF. The CDR3 DNA sequence: TGTGCCAGCAGTTATCGGTCGGACAGGGAGTTCTACGAGCAGTACTTC. J is TRBJ2-7 and V is TRBV6-5; 8 bases are a match to TRBD1. The length of the CDR3 is 16 residues. The junction had 10 bases not matched to a gene; V was cut back by 3 bases and J by 3 bases. Germline V gene lookup returns CDR1 MNHEY and CDR2 SVGAGI.